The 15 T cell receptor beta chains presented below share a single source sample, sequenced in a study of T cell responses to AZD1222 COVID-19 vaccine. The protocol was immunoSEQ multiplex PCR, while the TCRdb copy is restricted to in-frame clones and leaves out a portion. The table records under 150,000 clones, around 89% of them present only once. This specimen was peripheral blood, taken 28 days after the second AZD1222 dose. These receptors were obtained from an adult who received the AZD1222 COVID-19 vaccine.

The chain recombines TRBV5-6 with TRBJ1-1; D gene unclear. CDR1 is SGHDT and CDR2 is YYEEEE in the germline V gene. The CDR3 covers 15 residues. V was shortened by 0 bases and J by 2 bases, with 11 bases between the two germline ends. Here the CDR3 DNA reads TGTGCCAGCAGCTTGGCCGTGAGGAGCAACACTGAAGCTTTCTTT. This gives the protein CASSLAVRSNTEAFF.

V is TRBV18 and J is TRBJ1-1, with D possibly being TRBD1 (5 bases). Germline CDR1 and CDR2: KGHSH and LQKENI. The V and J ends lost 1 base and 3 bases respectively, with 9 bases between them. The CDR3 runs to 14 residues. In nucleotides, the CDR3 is TGTGCCAGCTCACCACGAGGGACGGACACTGAAGCTTTCTTT. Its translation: CASSPRGTDTEAFF.

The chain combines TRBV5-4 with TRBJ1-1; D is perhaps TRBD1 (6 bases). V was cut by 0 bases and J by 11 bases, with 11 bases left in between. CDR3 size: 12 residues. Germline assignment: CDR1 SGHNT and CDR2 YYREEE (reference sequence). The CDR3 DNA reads TGTGCCAGCAGCTTGGAAGGGAGGGGGGCTTTCTTT. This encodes CASSLEGRGAFF. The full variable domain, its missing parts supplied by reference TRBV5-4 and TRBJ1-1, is ETGVTQSPTHLIKTRGQQVTLRCSSQSGHNTVSWYQQALGQGPQFIFQYYREEENGRGNFPPRFSGLQFPNYSSELNVNALELDDSALYLCASSLEGRGAFFGQGTRLTVV.

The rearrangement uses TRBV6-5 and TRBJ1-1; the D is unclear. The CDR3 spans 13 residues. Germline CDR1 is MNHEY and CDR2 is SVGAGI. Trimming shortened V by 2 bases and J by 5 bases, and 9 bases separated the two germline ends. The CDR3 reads CASSYKPGTEAFF. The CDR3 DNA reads TGTGCCAGCAGTTACAAGCCGGGAACTGAAGCTTTCTTT.

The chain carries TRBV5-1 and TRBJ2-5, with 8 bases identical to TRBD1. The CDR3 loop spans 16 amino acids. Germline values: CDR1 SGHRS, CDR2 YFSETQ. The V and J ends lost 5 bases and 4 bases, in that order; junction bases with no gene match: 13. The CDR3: CASSLAGQGYGETQYF. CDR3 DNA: TGCGCCAGCAGTCTAGCCGGACAGGGTTATGGAGAGACCCAGTACTTC.

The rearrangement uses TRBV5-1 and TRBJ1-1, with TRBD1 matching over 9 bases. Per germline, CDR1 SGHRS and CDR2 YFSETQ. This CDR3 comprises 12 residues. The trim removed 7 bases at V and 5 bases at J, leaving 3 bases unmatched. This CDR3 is CASRDRETEAFF. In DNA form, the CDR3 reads TGCGCCAGCCGGGACAGGGAGACTGAAGCTTTCTTT.

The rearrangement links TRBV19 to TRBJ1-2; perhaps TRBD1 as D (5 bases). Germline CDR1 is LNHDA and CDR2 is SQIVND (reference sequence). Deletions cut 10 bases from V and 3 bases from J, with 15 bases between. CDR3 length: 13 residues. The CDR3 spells CATRRGPDYGYTF. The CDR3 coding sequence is TGTGCCACCCGGCGGGGCCCAGACTATGGCTACACCTTC.

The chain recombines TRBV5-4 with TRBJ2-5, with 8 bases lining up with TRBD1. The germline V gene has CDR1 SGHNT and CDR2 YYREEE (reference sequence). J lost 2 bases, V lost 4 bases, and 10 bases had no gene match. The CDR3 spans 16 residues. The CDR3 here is CASSPQLDRAQETQYF. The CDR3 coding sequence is TGTGCCAGCAGCCCCCAGTTGGACAGGGCGCAAGAGACCCAGTACTTC.

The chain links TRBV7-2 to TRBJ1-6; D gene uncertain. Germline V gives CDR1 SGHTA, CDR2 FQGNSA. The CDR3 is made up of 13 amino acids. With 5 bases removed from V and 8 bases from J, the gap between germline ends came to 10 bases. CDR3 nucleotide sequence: TGTGCCAGCAGCCCCCGGGCCTATTCACCCCTCCACTTT. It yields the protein CASSPRAYSPLHF.

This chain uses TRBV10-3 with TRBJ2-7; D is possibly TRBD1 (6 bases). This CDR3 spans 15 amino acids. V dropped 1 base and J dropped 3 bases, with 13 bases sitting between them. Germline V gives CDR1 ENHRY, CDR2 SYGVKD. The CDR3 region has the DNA TGTGCCATCAGTGAGTTGGCAGGGGTGGGCTACGAGCAGTACTTC. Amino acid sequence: CAISELAGVGYEQYF.

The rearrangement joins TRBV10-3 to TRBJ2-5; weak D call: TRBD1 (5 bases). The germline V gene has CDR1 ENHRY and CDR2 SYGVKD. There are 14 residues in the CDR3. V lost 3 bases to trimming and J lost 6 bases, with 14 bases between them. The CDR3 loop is CAISDHQGWKTQYF. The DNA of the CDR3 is TGTGCCATCAGTGATCATCAGGGTTGGAAGACCCAGTACTTC.

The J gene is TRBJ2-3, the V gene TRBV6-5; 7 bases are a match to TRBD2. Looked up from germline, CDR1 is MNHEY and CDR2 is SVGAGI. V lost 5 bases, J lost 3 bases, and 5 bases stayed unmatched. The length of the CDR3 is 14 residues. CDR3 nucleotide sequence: TGTGCCAGCAGTCGGGCGGGGGTAACAGATACGCAGTATTTT. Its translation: CASSRAGVTDTQYF.

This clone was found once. The CDR3 DNA sequence: TGTGCCAGCAGCCCCTTCTCAGGTTCTAGCGGAGATACGCAGTATTTT. Protein: CASSPFSGSSGDTQYF. V gene TRBV9 combines with J gene TRBJ2-3, with 7 bases identical to TRBD2. Germline V gene lookup returns CDR1 SGDLS and CDR2 YYNGEE. V shed 4 bases, J shed 5 bases, and the junction held 13 bases outside the gene matches. This CDR3 has 16 amino acids.

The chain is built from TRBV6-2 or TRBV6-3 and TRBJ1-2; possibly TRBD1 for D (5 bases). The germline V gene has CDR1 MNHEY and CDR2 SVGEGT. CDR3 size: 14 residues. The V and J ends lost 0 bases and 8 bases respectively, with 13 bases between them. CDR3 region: CASSYSEGLTGYTF. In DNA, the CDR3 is TGTGCCAGCAGTTACTCGGAGGGACTTACGGGCTACACCTTC.

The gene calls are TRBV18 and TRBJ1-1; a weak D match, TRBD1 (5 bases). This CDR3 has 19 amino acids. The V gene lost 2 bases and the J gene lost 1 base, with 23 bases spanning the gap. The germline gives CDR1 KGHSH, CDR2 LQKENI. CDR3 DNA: TGTGCCAGCTCACCAATCCTAGGATTTAGGGGTCAGGAGAACACTGAAGCTTTCTTT. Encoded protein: CASSPILGFRGQENTEAFF.